What follows describes a single T cell receptor beta chain. Antigen: not known. The data derive from a study of cytotoxic CD8 clonotypes in ibrutinib-treated CLL. Study background: Sample averages reached 255,043 productive templates and 94,082 productive rearrangements. Study-level points and caveats: A rise in clonality was seen at ibrutinib response, and a fall back toward baseline was seen at progression.

Profiling relied on immunoSEQ multiplex PCR, and the TCRdb table lists in-frame clones only, not all of them. The sample has tens of thousands of clones; 50% to 75% are singletons. The J segment lost 8 bases and the V segment lost 5 bases, leaving 6 bases of the junction unmatched. The CDR3 loop spans 13 amino acids. CDR1 is MNHNS, CDR2 SASEGT, per germline. The sample in question was PBMCs, obtained after 24 months of ibrutinib treatment. The chain combines TRBV6-1 with TRBJ1-5; 7 bases match TRBD1. The receptor's source is a human donor with chronic lymphocytic leukemia. The CDR3 bases are TGTGCCAGCAGTCACCGGGACAGAGAGCCCCAGCATTTT. Translation: CASSHRDREPQHF.